This T cell receptor (beta chain) was found in a study of beta chain features in type 1 diabetes. Study at large: All samples together contributed more than 90,000,000 sorted cells for examination.

What was sequenced were expressed TCRB transcripts, since all of the isolated RNA had been reverse transcribed. Clones were read by immunoSEQ multiplex PCR, and TCRdb kept only the in-frame ones, dropping some. The data hold approximately 470,000 clones, with 30% observed a single time. Concerning this clone itself: Its antigen is unknown.

General study points: Insertions at VDJ junctions were less frequent in type 1 diabetes patients. These patients also deleted more nucleotides at the same junctions.

Per the germline V gene, CDR1 is MNHNY and CDR2 is SVGAGI (reference sequence). The V end lost 3 bases, the J end lost 5 bases, and 13 bases lay between the germline ends. This CDR3 has 14 residues. The sequencing input was naive CD4+ T cells from blood. The TCR sequence derives from a man younger than 35 in good health. This rearrangement joins TRBV6-6 to TRBJ2-5; perhaps TRBD1 as D (6 bases). The CDR3, as DNA: TGTGCCAGCAGTTATCTCATCCAGGGGGAGACCCAGTACTTC. Its translation is CASSYLIQGETQYF.